The 14 T cell receptor beta chains listed next were all sequenced from one sample in a study of shared clonotypes between healthy human individuals. The table came from immunoSEQ multiplex PCR; TCRdb's copy has only in-frame clones and leaves some out. Counted here are a few million clones, more than 80% occurring once; the ten biggest clones make up about 0.41%. Material for sequencing was naive CD4+ T cells from PBMCs. Subset reported: CD45RA+ positively selected. Source of these receptors: a young man in good health. Some clones in this sample may be carry-over from other donors' samples.

The chain couples TRBV28 to TRBJ1-2; a weak D match, TRBD1 (6 bases). The CDR3 totals 13 residues. Between the trimmed V and J ends, which lost 6 bases and 5 bases, there was a span of 13 bases. Germline-derived CDR1 and CDR2 are MDHEN and SYDVKM. The CDR3 DNA follows: TGTGCCAGCAGATACAGGGTAACATATGGCTACACCTTC. It specifies CASRYRVTYGYTF.

The DNA for the CDR3 is TGTGCCTGGGCTCTCGGGCTAGCGCAAAATGAGCAGTTCTTC. Translated: CAWALGLAQNEQFF. V gene TRBV30 combines with J gene TRBJ2-1, with a tentative D call TRBD2 (6 bases). The CDR3 has 14 residues. Germline CDR1 reads GTSNPN; CDR2 reads SVGIG (reference sequence). V shed 5 bases and J shed 7 bases, with 18 bases lying between them.

The V gene is TRBV5-1, the J gene TRBJ1-5; TRBD1 is a possible D gene (5 bases). Per the germline V gene, CDR1 is SGHRS and CDR2 is YFSETQ. The germline V and J ends were trimmed by 5 bases and 2 bases, with 17 bases remaining between them. CDR3 length equals 16 residues. CDR3 coding DNA: TGCGCCAGCAGTCAGGGCGGGGGTTATGGCAATCAGCCCCAGCATTTT. This codes for CASSQGGGYGNQPQHF.

This chain uses TRBV7-3 with TRBJ2-2; D call uncertain. Germline-derived CDR1 and CDR2 are SGHTA and FQGTGA. V was shortened by 1 base and J by 3 bases, with 6 bases between the two germline ends. This CDR3 is built from 14 residues. The CDR3 spells CASSLMRHTGELFF. As DNA, the CDR3 is TGTGCCAGCAGCTTAATGAGGCACACCGGGGAGCTGTTTTTT.

The DNA for the CDR3 is TGTGCCAGCAGCGGAACACAGGGCCCCTCTGGAAACACCATATATTTT. Its protein product is CASSGTQGPSGNTIYF. This chain links TRBV11-2 with TRBJ1-3, with TRBD1 as a possible D gene (6 bases). Germline V gene sequence: CDR1 SGHAT, CDR2 FQNNGV. Trimming shortened V by 5 bases and J by 0 bases, and 14 bases separated the two germline ends. This CDR3 contains 16 residues.

This clone is a singleton in its sample. This rearrangement joins TRBV28 to TRBJ1-4, with D perhaps matching TRBD1 (5 bases). Germline V gene sequence: CDR1 MDHEN, CDR2 SYDVKM. The length of the CDR3 is 15 residues. Trimming took 4 bases from V and 8 from J, leaving 17 bases between them. The DNA for the CDR3 is TGTGCCAGCAGTTCCCTTGCAGGGCGGTACGAAAAACTGTTTTTT. This codes for CASSSLAGRYEKLFF.

The chain uses TRBV7-8 and TRBJ2-7; 12 nucleotides align to TRBD1. V dropped 5 bases and J dropped 4; count of bases not matched to a gene: 6. The CDR3 loop spans 15 amino acids. The germline gives CDR1 SGHVS, CDR2 FQNEAQ. The CDR3: CASSGRDRGLYEQYF. CDR3 DNA: TGTGCCAGCAGCGGCCGGGACAGGGGGCTGTACGAGCAGTACTTC.

The J gene is TRBJ2-1, the V gene TRBV7-2; 11 nucleotides agree with TRBD2. CDR1 and CDR2 (germline): SGHTA, FQGNSA. Trimming took 1 base from V and 2 from J; bases not matched to a gene: 4. The CDR3 consists of 17 residues. The CDR3 loop reads CASSLVPSGGTYNEQFF. In DNA form, the CDR3 reads TGTGCCAGCAGCTTAGTTCCTAGCGGGGGGACCTACAATGAGCAGTTCTTC.

This chain uses TRBV28 with TRBJ2-5; TRBD2 matches at 11 bases. CDR3 size: 19 residues. Germline trimming cut 2 bases from V and 2 bases from J; bases unmatched to any gene: 13. Germline V gives CDR1 MDHEN, CDR2 SYDVKM. The CDR3: CASSLNPLAGGGWQETQYF. As DNA, the CDR3 is TGTGCCAGCAGTTTAAACCCCCTAGCGGGAGGAGGATGGCAAGAGACCCAGTACTTC.

The gene calls are TRBV13 and TRBJ2-1; D might be TRBD2 (5 bases). The CDR3 is 16 amino acids. V dropped 5 bases and J dropped 3 bases, with 17 bases sitting between them. CDR1 is PRHDT, CDR2 FYEKMQ, per germline (reference sequence). In nucleotides, the CDR3 is TGTGCCAGCAGCACCAAGCGGCCCCTAGGCTACAATGAGCAGTTCTTC. It encodes CASSTKRPLGYNEQFF.

The chain employs TRBV7-2 and TRBJ2-7; no firm D call. Per germline, CDR1 SGHTA and CDR2 FQGNSA. The CDR3 has 11 residues. Trimming removed 6 bases from V and 2 bases from J, with 5 bases in between. In DNA, the CDR3 is TGTGCCAGCAGGAATACCTACGAGCAGTACTTC. Protein product: CASRNTYEQYF.

V is TRBV27 and J is TRBJ2-5, with D maybe TRBD2 (6 bases). This CDR3 spans 14 amino acids. Germline CDR1 MNHEY, CDR2 SMNVEV (reference sequence). Trimming pared 6 bases from V and 2 bases from J, leaving 13 bases between. The CDR3 reads CASSFGTSQETQYF. The CDR3, as DNA: TGTGCCAGCAGCTTTGGGACTTCTCAAGAGACCCAGTACTTC.

This chain joins TRBV11-2 and TRBJ2-7, with D perhaps assigned TRBD1 or TRBD2 (7 bases each). The CDR3 length is 16 residues. Trimming cost V 8 bases and J 3 bases, with 23 bases left between them. Germline V gene sequence: CDR1 SGHAT, CDR2 FQNNGV. The CDR3 DNA is TGTGCCAGCCGACAGGGACGCGGGGGACTCTTCTACGAGCAGTACTTC. As protein: CASRQGRGGLFYEQYF.

The V call is TRBV4-1, the J call TRBJ1-5, with a weak D call TRBD1 (5 bases). The CDR3 spans 15 residues. The V and J ends lost 1 base and 9 bases respectively, with 16 bases between them. Per the germline V gene, CDR1 is MGHRA and CDR2 is YSYEKL. CDR3 sequence reads: CASSQGLLGVRPQHF. The CDR3 bases are TGCGCCAGCAGCCAAGGTCTCCTAGGGGTTCGGCCCCAGCATTTT.